This T cell receptor (beta chain) was recorded in a study of PD-L1 blockade in urothelial cancer. The count of this clone is one. Profiling relied on immunoSEQ multiplex PCR, and the TCRdb table lists in-frame clones only, not all of them. In the table there are about 40,000 clones, around four fifths of which are singletons. The germline V gene encodes CDR1 LGHNA and CDR2 YSLEER. V gave up 4 bases and J gave up 6 bases, with 13 bases separating them. This CDR3 region has 14 residues. The gene calls are TRBV4-3 and TRBJ2-1; D is unresolved. The sample was PBMCs, taken around atezolizumab (anti-PD-L1) treatment. This TCR was sampled from a man in his 60s with urothelial cancer. CDR3 residues: CASSLYSSLNEQFF. The CDR3 DNA reads as TGCGCCAGCAGCCTCTATAGCTCCCTCAATGAGCAGTTCTTC.